The TCR beta chain described here comes from a study of T cells after yellow fever vaccination. This clonotype appeared a few times. V lost 0 bases and J lost 7; bases outside the gene matches: 8. The CDR3 is made up of 15 amino acids. The germline CDR1 and CDR2 sequences are DFQATT and SNEGSKA (reference sequence). TCRdb re-called the 5' RACE reads through MiXCR, storing one row per CDR3 protein. Seen here are fewer than 450,000 distinct CDR3 sequences, almost 4% observed once, and the top ten hold 20% to 25%. Here the sequenced sample was PBMCs, taken 5 days after the yellow fever booster vaccination. The rearrangement joins TRBV20-1 to TRBJ1-2; 10 bases align to TRBD1. The TCR was taken from a man aged 18-30 years who received the YFV17D yellow fever vaccine. As DNA, the CDR3 is TGCAGTGCTAGAGATCAAAGACAGGGGGCCCGTGGCTACACCTTC. It codes for CSARDQRQGARGYTF.